This TCR beta chain was recovered during a study of T cell changes during pregnancy in multiple sclerosis. The CDR3 loop spans 13 amino acids. The V gene end was trimmed by 7 bases and the J gene end by 5 bases; junction bases not matched to a gene: 7. Per the germline V gene, CDR1 is SQVTM and CDR2 is ANQGSEA. Clones were sequenced by immunoSEQ multiplex PCR, and TCRdb holds only the in-frame ones, with some missing. Seen here are roughly 69,000 clones, about 89% observed once, and the top ten hold roughly 1.4%. The sequence was collected from a female donor with multiple sclerosis, enrolled in a pregnancy study. V gene TRBV29-1 combines with J gene TRBJ2-2; 7 nucleotides align to TRBD1. Sequencing used peripheral blood, obtained in the second trimester of pregnancy. The CDR3, as DNA: TGCAGCGCCCGGGACAGTAATACCGGGGAGCTGTTTTTT. The encoded protein is CSARDSNTGELFF.